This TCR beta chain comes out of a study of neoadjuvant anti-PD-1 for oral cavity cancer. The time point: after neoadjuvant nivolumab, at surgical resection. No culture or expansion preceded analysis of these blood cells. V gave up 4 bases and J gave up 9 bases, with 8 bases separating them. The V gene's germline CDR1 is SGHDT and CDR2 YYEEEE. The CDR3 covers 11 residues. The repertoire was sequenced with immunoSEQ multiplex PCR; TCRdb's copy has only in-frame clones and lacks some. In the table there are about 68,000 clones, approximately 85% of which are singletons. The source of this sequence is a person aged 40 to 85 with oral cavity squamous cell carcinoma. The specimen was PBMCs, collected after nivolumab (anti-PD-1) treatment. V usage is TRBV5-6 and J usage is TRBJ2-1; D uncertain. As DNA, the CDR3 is TGTGCCAGCAGCGGCACTATTGAGCAGTTCTTC. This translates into CASSGTIEQFF. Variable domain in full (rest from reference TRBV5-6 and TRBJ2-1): DAGVTQSPTHLIKTRGQQVTLRCSPKSGHDTVSWYQQALGQGPQFIFQYYEEEERQRGNFPDRFSGHQFPNYSSELNVNALLLGDSALYLCASSGTIEQFFGPGTRLTVL.